Following are 11 T cell receptor beta chains from one sample sequenced in a study of blood T cell repertoires in COVID-19. The method was immunoSEQ multiplex PCR; TCRdb's version includes in-frame clones alone and lacks a portion of them. This sample has approximately 100,000 clones, with approximately 84% found just once. The sequenced sample consisted of peripheral blood. These receptors came from a human donor in a cohort sampled during active COVID-19.

The CDR3 bases are TGTGCCAGTAGTATAGGAACAACTGGAAACACCATATATTTT. This sequence encodes CASSIGTTGNTIYF. J is TRBJ1-3 and V is TRBV19; unclear D gene. The germline CDR1 and CDR2 sequences are LNHDA and SQIVND (reference sequence). Trimming left V 1 base short and J 2 bases short, with 6 bases between. The CDR3 loop spans 14 amino acids.

The rearrangement uses TRBV5-1 and TRBJ1-2, with TRBD1 as a possible D gene (5 bases). V was trimmed by 0 bases and J by 2 bases, leaving 14 bases between them. Germline CDR1 is SGHRS and CDR2 is YFSETQ. This CDR3 has 16 amino acids. The CDR3 protein is CASSLANGGINYGYTF. CDR3 nucleotides: TGCGCCAGCAGCTTGGCAAATGGGGGGATAAACTATGGCTACACCTTC.

The chain has TRBV28 and TRBJ1-2, with D tentatively TRBD1 (5 bases). Trimming stripped 6 bases from V and 4 bases from J, with 21 bases between. This CDR3 comprises 16 residues. CDR1 is MDHEN and CDR2 is SYDVKM in the germline V gene. The CDR3 loop reads CASSSPGGGKGYGYTF. The CDR3 nucleotides are TGTGCCAGCAGCTCCCCCGGGGGAGGTAAGGGCTATGGCTACACCTTC.

The chain is built from TRBV29-1 and TRBJ2-7, with 7 bases lining up with TRBD1. Germline-derived CDR1 and CDR2 are SQVTM and ANQGSEA. This CDR3 is built from 13 residues. The ends lost 4 bases at V and 1 base at J; junction bases unmatched: 4. CDR3 nucleotide sequence: TGCAGCGTTGGCACGGACAGGTCCTACGAGCAGTACTTC. Protein: CSVGTDRSYEQYF.

About this clone itself: At one of its ends the junction is not consistent with the germline gene, which may arise from a read error. This chain uses TRBV7-7 with TRBJ2-3; TRBD2 is a possible D gene (6 bases). The CDR3 consists of 14 residues. Germline V gene sequence: CDR1 SSHAT, CDR2 FNYEAQ (reference sequence). CDR3 residues: CASSLDLAADTQYF. CDR3 coding DNA: TGTGCTAGCAGCTTAGATTTAGCGGCAGATACGCAGTATTTT.

In this sample, this clone turned up a few times. The V and J genes are TRBV2 and TRBJ1-1, with D maybe TRBD1 (5 bases). CDR3 size: 13 residues. The V end lost 7 bases, the J end lost 2 bases, and 11 bases lay between the germline ends. Germline CDR1 reads SNHLY; CDR2 reads FYNNEI. The CDR3 DNA is TGTGCCAGCAATTGGACACCAAACACTGAAGCTTTCTTT. Encoded protein: CASNWTPNTEAFF.

The genes are TRBV6-5 and TRBJ1-5, with a tentative D call TRBD1 (6 bases). CDR1 and CDR2 (germline): MNHEY, SVGAGI. The V end lost 2 bases, the J end lost 2 bases, and 7 bases lay between the germline ends. CDR3 length: 14 amino acids. The CDR3 DNA reads TGTGCCAGCAGTTACGCAGGGGGCAATCAGCCCCAGCATTTT. This sequence encodes CASSYAGGNQPQHF.

This clone was seen more than once but under ten times. Germline is not matched at one junction end, which may reflect a read error. This rearrangement joins TRBV27 to TRBJ2-7; D gene unclear. Germline assignment: CDR1 MNHEY and CDR2 SMNVEV (reference sequence). This CDR3 has 14 residues. The CDR3 DNA is TGTGCCAGCAGTTTAGAAAGCAGGTCCTTCGAGCAGTACTTC. The encoded protein is CASSLESRSFEQYF.

The table lists this clone with a count of one. V and J are TRBV6-5 and TRBJ1-4; TRBD1 is a possible D gene (6 bases). Looked up from germline, CDR1 is MNHEY and CDR2 is SVGAGI. The V gene lost 2 bases and the J gene lost 6 bases, with 7 bases spanning the gap. This CDR3 is built from 13 residues. The CDR3 is CASSYEGDEKLFF. The CDR3 DNA sequence: TGTGCCAGCAGTTACGAGGGGGATGAAAAACTGTTTTTT.

V usage is TRBV19 and J usage is TRBJ1-3, with a tentative D call TRBD1 (6 bases). The V end lost 4 bases, the J end lost 1 base, and 11 bases lay between the germline ends. The CDR3 has 15 residues. Germline CDR1 reads LNHDA; CDR2 reads SQIVND (reference sequence). CDR3 in amino acids: CASSKNRASGNTIYF. CDR3 DNA: TGTGCCAGTAGTAAAAACAGGGCATCTGGAAACACCATATATTTT.

The CDR3 reads CASSQGKIYTF. The CDR3 DNA reads as TGTGCCAGCAGTCAGGGCAAGATCTACACCTTC. The rearrangement links TRBV6-2 or TRBV6-3 to TRBJ1-2; weak D call: TRBD1 (5 bases). V was pared by 5 bases and J by 10 bases, with 11 bases between. The V gene's germline CDR1 is MNHEY and CDR2 SVGEGT. The CDR3 consists of 11 residues.